A single T cell receptor beta chain is shown here with its context. The target antigen is unknown. PBMCs yielded sorted CD4+ and CD8+ T cells. The sample originates from a study of CD8+ T cells in alopecia areata. Study-level information: Treated patients were given oral tofacitinib, which was dosed at 5 to 10 mg twice daily. General observations from the study: Whereas mice showed it more clearly, TCR sharing across patients was murkier, possibly because of HLA.

Investigators isolated RNA and reverse transcribed it into cDNA to act as the sequencing template. Some clones are missing from TCRdb's copy, which holds only in-frame ones; the method was immunoSEQ multiplex PCR. In the table there are about 180,000 clones, roughly 65% of which are singletons. The germline V and J ends were trimmed by 2 bases and 4 bases, with 9 bases remaining between them. The CDR3 spans 13 residues. CDR1 and CDR2 from the germline V gene are MNHEY and SMNVEV (reference sequence). The sequencing here drew on CD4+ T cells sorted from blood, taken at week 0. The chain has TRBV27 and TRBJ2-7; possibly TRBD1 for D (5 bases). The clonotype was recovered from a human donor with alopecia areata. The CDR3 region has the DNA TGTGCCAGCAGTTTAGGGGCACAATACGAGCAGTACTTC. Translation gives CASSLGAQYEQYF.